The 32 T cell receptor beta chains presented below share a single source sample, sequenced in a study of shared clonotypes between healthy human individuals. The protocol was immunoSEQ multiplex PCR, while the TCRdb copy is restricted to in-frame clones and leaves out a portion. This table has around 1.1 million clones, about 80% appearing once. What was sequenced was memory CD4+ T cells from PBMCs. The subset here: CD45RA-negative fraction. These receptors were obtained from a man between 18 and 35 years old in good health. Some clones in this sample may be carry-over from other donors' samples.

The chain couples TRBV7-3 to TRBJ1-5; D perhaps matches TRBD1 (5 bases). The CDR3 totals 15 residues. The germline gives CDR1 SGHTA, CDR2 FQGTGA. V was shortened by 5 bases and J by 3 bases, with 14 bases between the two germline ends. This CDR3 reads CASSLGAALNQPQHF. Written as DNA, the CDR3 is TGTGCCAGCAGCCTAGGGGCGGCACTCAATCAGCCCCAGCATTTT.

The CDR3 nucleotides read TGCGCCAGCAGCCAGAGGGGACAGTTCTACGAGCAGTTCTTC. Its protein product is CASSQRGQFYEQFF. The chain carries TRBV4-1 and TRBJ2-1; 7 positions agree with TRBD1. Germline CDR1 MGHRA, CDR2 YSYEKL. The CDR3 totals 14 residues. With 3 bases clipped from V and 10 bases from J, the junction kept 9 bases outside the gene matches.

The chain is built from TRBV5-8 and TRBJ2-7; weak D call: TRBD1 (5 bases). Germline CDR1 is SGHTS and CDR2 is YDEGEE. This CDR3 region has 15 residues. Trimming left V 0 bases short and J 1 base short, with 11 bases between. CDR3 residues: CASSLGAGKSYEQYF. The CDR3 bases are TGTGCCAGCAGCTTGGGGGCAGGGAAATCCTACGAGCAGTACTTC.

The chain recombines TRBV30 with TRBJ2-1, with TRBD2 identical over 8 bases. CDR1 is GTSNPN, CDR2 SVGIG, per germline (reference sequence). V shed 2 bases, J shed 0 bases, and the junction held 0 bases outside the gene matches. CDR3 length: 14 residues. The CDR3 sequence: CAWSSGSSYNEQFF. The CDR3 DNA follows: TGTGCCTGGAGTAGCGGGAGCTCCTACAATGAGCAGTTCTTC.

In this sample, this clone turned up once. V usage is TRBV9 and J usage is TRBJ1-4; weak D call: TRBD1 (5 bases). CDR1 is SGDLS, CDR2 YYNGEE, per germline. Trimming stripped 4 bases from V and 6 bases from J, with 16 bases between. This CDR3 region has 15 residues. The CDR3, as DNA: TGTGCCAGCAGCCGTAGGCGTGGGACGGATGAAAAACTGTTTTTT. Translation: CASSRRRGTDEKLFF.

A note on this clone: The sample has other DNA sequences that encode this CDR3 too. This chain uses TRBV7-3 with TRBJ2-3; D not certain. This CDR3 has 13 residues. CDR1 and CDR2 from the germline V gene are SGHTA and FQGTGA. Trimming left V 5 bases short and J 6 bases short, with 12 bases between. The DNA for the CDR3 is TGTGCCAGCAGCCCACCGGGTGGGGATACGCAGTATTTT. Protein sequence: CASSPPGGDTQYF.

The CDR3 reads CASSFASGGLPYEQYF. The CDR3 DNA reads TGTGCCAGCAGTTTCGCCTCAGGGGGCCTACCCTACGAGCAGTACTTC. The J gene is TRBJ2-7, the V gene TRBV6-5; 8 nucleotides match TRBD1. The CDR3 consists of 16 residues. The germline CDR1 and CDR2 sequences are MNHEY and SVGAGI. Trimming cost V 4 bases and J 2 bases; bases outside gene matches: 10.

The chain is built from TRBV2 and TRBJ2-6; D is unclear. CDR3 length: 15 residues. V was clipped by 7 bases and J by 0 bases, with 10 bases between them. CDR1 is SNHLY, CDR2 FYNNEI, per germline. CDR3 in amino acids: CASKGRSSGANVLTF. DNA of the CDR3: TGTGCCAGCAAGGGCAGAAGCTCTGGGGCCAACGTCCTGACTTTC.

The chain is built from TRBV29-1 and TRBJ1-1; D gene ambiguous. V was clipped by 3 bases and J by 1 base, with 9 bases between them. This CDR3 spans 13 amino acids. CDR1 is SQVTM, CDR2 ANQGSEA, per germline. CDR3 loop: CSVEGQTNTEAFF. CDR3 coding DNA: TGCAGCGTTGAGGGCCAAACGAACACTGAAGCTTTCTTT.

The V and J genes are TRBV9 and TRBJ2-1, with 9 nucleotides matching TRBD2. The V and J ends lost 1 base and 9 bases, in that order; junction bases with no gene match: 14. This CDR3 spans 17 amino acids. Germline lookup yields CDR1 SGDLS and CDR2 YYNGEE. In DNA, the CDR3 is TGTGCCAGCAGCGTATACTGGCGGGAGGGCCGAGTAGGTGAGCAGTTCTTC. This codes for CASSVYWREGRVGEQFF. The full variable domain, with the rest looked up from reference TRBV9 and TRBJ2-1, is DSGVTQTPKHLITATGQRVTLRCSPRSGDLSVYWYQQSLDQGLQFLIQYYNGEERAKGNILERFSAQQFPDLHSELNLSSLELGDSALYFCASSVYWREGRVGEQFFGPGTRLTVL.

This clone was found once. V gene TRBV15 combines with J gene TRBJ2-5, with 9 nucleotides matching TRBD2. The length of the CDR3 is 14 residues. CDR1 and CDR2 from the germline V gene are LNHNV and YYDKDF (reference sequence). V dropped 5 bases and J dropped 1; count of bases not matched to a gene: 2. Written as DNA, the CDR3 is TGTGCCACCAGCCGGGGACTAGCCCAAGAGACCCAGTACTTC. Translation: CATSRGLAQETQYF.

This chain joins TRBV2 and TRBJ2-3; 8 bases are a match to TRBD2. CDR1 SNHLY and CDR2 FYNNEI come from the germline V gene. CDR3 length equals 16 residues. Trimming removed 2 bases from V and 4 bases from J; junction bases left unmatched: 8. DNA for the CDR3: TGTGCCAGCAGTGAAAACGGTGCGGGGGGTTCAGATACGCAGTATTTT. Translating gives CASSENGAGGSDTQYF.

The J gene is TRBJ2-1, the V gene TRBV11-3; D perhaps matches TRBD2 (6 bases). V dropped 3 bases and J dropped 7 bases, with 10 bases sitting between them. Per the germline V gene, CDR1 is SGHNT and CDR2 is YENEEA. The CDR3 totals 13 residues. The chain's CDR3 is CASSFGLANEQFF. The CDR3 DNA reads TGTGCCAGCAGCTTTGGGCTAGCGAATGAGCAGTTCTTC. The full variable domain, rest sourced from reference TRBV11-3 and TRBJ2-1, is EAGVVQSPRYKIIEKKQPVAFWCNPISGHNTLYWYLQNLGQGPELLIRYENEEAVDDSQLPKDRFSAERLKGVDSTLKIQPAELGDSAVYLCASSFGLANEQFFGPGTRLTVL.

This sequence joins TRBV2 and TRBJ2-2, with D unclear. The CDR3 has 14 amino acids. V shed 9 bases and J shed 0 bases, with 11 bases lying between them. Germline CDR1 is SNHLY and CDR2 is FYNNEI. CDR3 in DNA: TGTGCCAGTCAACAGTTCGCGAACACCGGGGAGCTGTTTTTT. This codes for CASQQFANTGELFF.

The gene calls are TRBV10-3 and TRBJ1-2, with a possible D match to TRBD1 (6 bases). Deletions cut 0 bases from V and 7 bases from J, with 12 bases between. Germline values: CDR1 ENHRY, CDR2 SYGVKD. The CDR3 is 14 amino acids. CDR3 loop: CAISESGQGSGYTF. DNA for the CDR3: TGTGCCATCAGTGAGTCTGGGCAGGGGTCTGGCTACACCTTC.

This clone has a handful of counts. The junction departs from the called germline gene at one end, perhaps through a read error. This chain joins TRBV28 and TRBJ1-5, with 8 bases that match TRBD1. There are 12 residues in the CDR3. Germline CDR1 reads MDHEN; CDR2 reads SYDVKM. The CDR3 loop is CASSSYRGASNF. The DNA of the CDR3 is TGTGCCAGCAGTTCCTACAGGGGGGCCTCGAATTTT.

This chain uses TRBV4-1 with TRBJ2-4; D perhaps matches TRBD2 (6 bases). V dropped 0 bases and J dropped 8 bases, with 17 bases sitting between them. The CDR3 consists of 16 residues. CDR1 is MGHRA and CDR2 is YSYEKL in the germline V gene. The CDR3: CASSQDFRLGVDIQYF. CDR3 DNA sequence: TGCGCCAGCAGCCAAGATTTTCGACTAGGGGTAGACATTCAGTACTTC.

This clone appeared once. The CDR3 loop reads CASSPGTGREAFF. CDR3 DNA sequence: TGTGCCAGCAGCCCAGGGACAGGCCGGGAAGCTTTCTTT. This rearrangement joins TRBV7-9 to TRBJ1-1; 8 nucleotides agree with TRBD1. From germline, CDR1 is SEHNR and CDR2 FQNEAQ (reference sequence). The CDR3 is 13 amino acids. Germline trimming cut 5 bases from V and 8 bases from J; bases unmatched to any gene: 7.

The chain employs TRBV27 and TRBJ2-5, with 12 bases that match TRBD2. The CDR3 loop spans 14 amino acids. Germline CDR1 reads MNHEY; CDR2 reads SMNVEV (reference sequence). The V segment lost 5 bases and the J segment 2 bases; nucleotides outside the gene matches: 0. CDR3 in amino acids: CASSGLAGQETQYF. CDR3 sequence (DNA): TGTGCCAGCAGTGGACTAGCGGGACAAGAGACCCAGTACTTC.

The chain links TRBV7-9 to TRBJ2-7, with TRBD1 matching over 7 bases. The length of the CDR3 is 13 residues. Trimming took 7 bases from V and 6 from J; bases not matched to a gene: 9. CDR1 is SEHNR, CDR2 FQNEAQ, per germline (reference sequence). The CDR3 here is CASTRGTASEQYF. CDR3 sequence (DNA): TGTGCCAGCACCCGAGGGACAGCCTCCGAGCAGTACTTC.

Many counts were recorded for this clone. This chain links TRBV5-5 with TRBJ1-1, with 7 bases lining up with TRBD1. The length of the CDR3 is 15 residues. CDR1 is SGHKS and CDR2 is YYEKEE in the germline V gene (reference sequence). Losses at the gene ends were 3 bases for V and 3 bases for J; bases not matched to a gene: 8. CDR3 sequence (DNA): TGTGCCAGCAGCTGGAACCCTCAGGGGGACACTGAAGCTTTCTTT. It is translated as CASSWNPQGDTEAFF.

V gene TRBV5-1 combines with J gene TRBJ2-1; D not resolved. Trimming stripped 0 bases from V and 2 bases from J, with 9 bases between. In germline, CDR1 is SGHRS, CDR2 YFSETQ. The CDR3 length is 15 residues. The CDR3 is CASSLVSQTYNEQFF. The DNA of the CDR3 is TGCGCCAGCAGCTTGGTCTCGCAGACCTACAATGAGCAGTTCTTC.

The chain links TRBV6-1 to TRBJ2-5; 7 bases are shared with TRBD1. CDR1 is MNHNS and CDR2 is SASEGT in the germline V gene. There are 12 residues in the CDR3. With 6 bases clipped from V and 7 bases from J, the junction kept 5 bases outside the gene matches. CDR3 nucleotide sequence: TGTGCCAGCAGGATAGCAGGGGGGACCCAGTACTTC. Translation gives CASRIAGGTQYF.

V is TRBV2 and J is TRBJ1-3; 7 bases map to TRBD1. The ends lost 6 bases at V and 0 bases at J; junction bases unmatched: 5. The CDR3 sequence is 15 residues long. CDR1 and CDR2 from the germline V gene are SNHLY and FYNNEI. CDR3 region: CASRDRIDSGNTIYF. CDR3 nucleotides: TGTGCCAGCAGGGACAGGATTGACTCTGGAAACACCATATATTTT.

Only one count was recorded for this clone. The chain has TRBV29-1 and TRBJ2-3; TRBD2 might be the D (6 bases). The CDR3 loop spans 12 amino acids. Looked up from germline, CDR1 is SQVTM and CDR2 is ANQGSEA. V was cut by 7 bases and J by 1 base, with 9 bases left in between. CDR3 amino acids: CSGASGTDTQYF. DNA of the CDR3: TGCAGCGGGGCTAGCGGCACAGATACGCAGTATTTT.

This chain links TRBV27 with TRBJ1-5; D is ambiguous. V was shortened by 0 bases and J by 7 bases, with 7 bases between the two germline ends. Germline V lookup: CDR1 MNHEY, CDR2 SMNVEV (reference sequence). The CDR3 spans 13 residues. CDR3 nucleotides: TGTGCCAGCAGTTTATCTTGGGCACAGCCCCAGCATTTT. Translated, it gives CASSLSWAQPQHF.

The CDR3 loop is CASSPYGTGTPNEKLFF. The CDR3 DNA sequence: TGCGCCAGCAGCCCGTATGGGACAGGGACTCCTAATGAAAAACTGTTTTTT. This chain joins TRBV5-1 and TRBJ1-4; 9 bases line up with TRBD1. Trimming took 4 bases from V and 3 from J; bases not matched to a gene: 10. Germline lookup yields CDR1 SGHRS and CDR2 YFSETQ. This CDR3 has 17 amino acids.

V usage is TRBV11-2 and J usage is TRBJ2-1; 8 nucleotides line up with TRBD2. Germline trimming cut 2 bases from V and 7 bases from J; bases unmatched to any gene: 10. CDR1 is SGHAT, CDR2 FQNNGV, per germline. The CDR3 is made up of 16 amino acids. The CDR3 nucleotides read TGTGCCAGCAGCTTATTAACTTCTAGCGGGTGGAATGAGCAGTTCTTC. Its translation: CASSLLTSSGWNEQFF.

The rearrangement links TRBV4-2 to TRBJ2-1; 9 bases agree with TRBD2. The V and J ends lost 5 bases and 6 bases, in that order; junction bases with no gene match: 8. CDR3 length: 15 residues. The germline V gene encodes CDR1 LGHNA and CDR2 YNFKEQ. CDR3 bases: TGTGCCAGCAGCTCTCGACTAGCGGAGAGCAATGAGCAGTTCTTC. Translation: CASSSRLAESNEQFF.

The V call is TRBV4-2, the J call TRBJ1-2; unclear D gene. Germline V gives CDR1 LGHNA, CDR2 YNFKEQ. Between the trimmed V and J ends, which lost 5 bases and 2 bases, there was a span of 12 bases. This CDR3 has 14 amino acids. The CDR3 loop reads CASSLGQWNYGYTF. CDR3 DNA: TGTGCCAGCAGCTTAGGCCAGTGGAACTATGGCTACACCTTC.

This clone was picked up one time. This rearrangement joins TRBV23-1 to TRBJ1-5; 9 bases line up with TRBD1. TRBV23-1 has ORF status, its function being uncertain. J lost 3 bases, V lost 6 bases, and 6 bases had no gene match. The CDR3 extends over 15 amino acids. The CDR3, as DNA: TGCGCCAGCAGACCCGGGACAGGGCCCAATCAGCCCCAGCATTTT. This translates into CASRPGTGPNQPQHF.

The J gene is TRBJ2-1, the V gene TRBV4-2; TRBD2 agrees at 10 bases. Germline V gene data show CDR1 as LGHNA and CDR2 as YNFKEQ. CDR3 size: 15 residues. The ends lost 6 bases at V and 2 bases at J; junction bases unmatched: 4. DNA for the CDR3: TGTGCCAGCAGGGGTGGACTAGCGGCCTACAATGAGCAGTTCTTC. Its protein is CASRGGLAAYNEQFF.